The sequence of this T cell receptor beta chain was determined in a study of cytomegalovirus exposure and HLA in healthy donors. Regarding the study as a whole: Researchers reported that a few CMV-associated chains were confirmed in vitro as CMV antigen-specific. Accurate prediction of HLA-A and HLA-B alleles (for most subjects) was reportedly achieved from TCR beta sequences.

Researchers ran the PCR with 60 Vbeta and 13 Jbeta primers. TCRdb's table, derived via immunoSEQ multiplex PCR, lists solely in-frame clones and lacks some. This sample has some 180,000 clones, with more than 75% found just once. The CDR3 is 15 residues long. Losses at the gene ends were 4 bases for V and 1 base for J; bases not matched to a gene: 6. CDR1 and CDR2 (germline): SGHTA, FQGNSA. This clone was observed a few times. Antigen unknown. Sample: PBMCs. This receptor was taken from a man aged 35 to 55 in good health and CMV-seronegative. The J gene is TRBJ1-1, the V gene TRBV7-2; 7 nucleotides line up with TRBD1. The CDR3 spells CASSSQGGTNTEAFF. The CDR3 nucleotides read TGTGCCAGCAGCTCCCAAGGGGGCACGAACACTGAAGCTTTCTTT.